This record covers a single TCR beta chain. Its antigen is unknown. Nothing much larger sits one base from this clone, and base qualities are not available. The cohort consisted of hundreds of healthy bone marrow donors. At the time of sampling, every cohort member was nominally healthy, though immune exposures that went unrecorded were likely present. The donor was CMV seronegative and was included in the group of a few hundred seronegative cohort members. A peripheral blood sample was provided by each donor, and peripheral blood mononuclear cells were used for TCR beta sequencing. Genomic DNA extraction from the blood cell samples was performed with the Qiagen DNeasy Blood Extraction Kit. This sample was taken from a study of cytomegalovirus exposure and HLA in healthy donors (TCRdb year 2017). About the full investigation: An earlier analysis of some 600 of the donors reported over 250 Gb of sequence data and 95 million to 130 million unique TCR beta sequences obtained from roughly 170 million T cells. About 320 gigabases of sequencing data and tens of millions of unique TCR sequences were included in an early release covering about 700 HLA-typed donors. Of the roughly 390 genotyped donors, 65% to 90% were placed in the genetic ancestry cluster associated with self-reported Caucasian donors. The study aimed to test whether cataloging public T cell receptors could reveal signatures of past pathogen exposure. Typing coverage differed by locus: A, B, C, DRB1 and DQB1 were typed in about 620-640 donors, DQA1 in about 500, DPA1 in 600 to 610, and DPB1 in 472. Rather than using new phenotypic data, the later analysis identified candidate immune exposures from TCR beta sequences and from how often those sequences occurred across donors. The study profiled the T cell repertoires of 666 subjects by immunosequencing and related them to cytomegalovirus serostatus. To study patterns of TCR occurrence, a later analysis re-analyzed previously published TCR beta repertoires from 666 donors and added high-resolution HLA genotyping. Besides the first cohort of approximately 670 subjects, a separate validation cohort made up of roughly 130 different subjects was used. In an earlier analysis of roughly 580 of the donors, high-throughput TCR beta sequencing was used to judge whether each TCR beta V gene segment behaved as functional or pseudogenic. Both class I and class II loci were covered by HLA typing, at four-digit resolution. High-throughput TCR immunosequencing, statistical association of individual TCRs with disease status, and machine learning were combined to predict cytomegalovirus infection status. Across some 400 genotyped donors of the cohort, an average of 235,054 unique TCR beta nucleotide sequences per donor were sequenced, and approximately 17% of those sequences were non-productive. A later genetic analysis used genome-wide SNP genotypes for 398 of the 666 donors, treating that subset as a discovery cohort. Roughly five DR-DQ haplotypes were handled as single units for association and clustering, since linkage in the cohort was strong. Alongside the repertoire data, information on donor age, sex, ethnicity and CMV serostatus was compiled. All discovery cohort repertoires had been generated on a single sequencing platform.

After removal of 4 bases from V and 2 bases from J, the junction retains 4 bases not matched to a gene. From its cysteine to its phenylalanine, the CDR3 spans 14 amino acids. Here the CDR3 DNA is all that survives: 42 bases in frame from base 1. In the germline V gene (reference sequence), CDR1 corresponds to LNHDA and CDR2 to SQIVND. The protocol used for the library was the immunoSEQ multiplex PCR assay. A mixture of 60 forward primers for TCR Vbeta segments and 13 reverse primers for TCR Jbeta segments was used in the multiplex PCR. The CDR3 region of rearranged TCR beta genes was amplified from genomic DNA with a multiplex PCR assay. The Illumina HiSeq System was used to sequence the amplified TCR beta libraries as 87-base-pair reads. The published analysis was carried out like this. In a later analysis, tens of millions of unique TCR beta chains were counted across the 500 to 850 repertoires, and roughly 11 million of these chains were shared by at least two donors. Raw reads were error-corrected and collapsed into unique sequences with a nearest-neighbor algorithm that merged closely related sequences to remove PCR and sequencing errors. CDR3 sequences were aligned to IMGT reference sequences to assign V, D and J gene segments. For a sequence to be retained, a match of at least six nucleotides to both a V gene segment and a J gene segment was required. A rearrangement was called productive if the CDR3 had no stop codons and remained in frame with V and J, and every other rearrangement was called non-productive. CDR3 was defined by IMGT convention, running from the second conserved V-encoded cysteine to the conserved J-encoded phenylalanine. Sequences without an unambiguous match to a single V gene segment were excluded from the earlier analysis of 500 to 700 of the donors. In an earlier analysis of about 590 of the donors, a V segment was called functional when productive rearrangements were above 56.7%, and segregating when the standard deviation between donors exceeded 5%. To diagnose cytomegalovirus status from the catalog of TCR beta chain sequences, a statistical classification framework was built. A later analysis assigned V and J genes by comparing TCR nucleotide sequences with IMGT/GENE-DB human TR gene sequences. In a later analysis, CDR3 sequences and most-parsimonious VDJ recombination scenarios were assigned using the TCRdist pipeline. A later analysis defined each TCR beta chain by its CDR3 amino acid sequence plus V-gene family, and excluded reads lacking a unique V-gene family. A later analysis removed roughly 590 highly shared, low-generation-probability nucleotide sequences to deal with suspected cross-contamination and a sequencing artifact. In a later analysis, a clonal expansion index for each public chain was calculated from normalized within-repertoire ranks of inferred template counts. Generation probabilities in a later analysis came from a VDJ recombination model fitted to out-of-frame rearrangements, and those results were checked against IGoR. In a later analysis, TCR-TCR, TCR-HLA and TCR-CMV co-occurrence was scored with hypergeometric tests, and a repertoire-size bias correction was applied to TCR pairs. In a later analysis, false discovery rates were estimated by permuting HLA or CMV assignments 20 times. A later analysis grouped co-occurring TCRs with DBSCAN, adding TCRdist sequence similarity when clustering within HLA-allele-positive subsets. Co-occurrence clustering excluded repertoires with fewer than 30,000 or more than 120,000 public chains, plus five with anomalous nucleotide sharing. Sourced from immuneACCESS, this table was stored by TCRdb with only in-frame sequences that have V and J called. A share of the clones is absent; for the studies checked, an unresolved V gene accounts for under half, and the remainder has no known explanation. V and J calls and clone size are given by that table; D and trimming were obtained from the DNA. The sample table contains 150,000 to 200,000 clones; only one count was recorded for 79% of them. Around 0.69% of the sample is in the top ten clones.

Paper-wide results and their limitations: Some IMGT-functional V segments, including TRBV6-2 and TRBV6-3, could not be told apart with the 87-base-pair reads, so those segments were excluded. A later genetic analysis associated a missense DCLRE1C variant with V-gene and J-gene trimming of TCR beta chains, and an independent cohort replicated the association. Because counts were too low, about 15 rarely observed V segments, including chromosome 9 orphons, were left out of the earlier analysis of a few hundred of the donors. Linkage disequilibrium might explain the correlated functional status among segregating V segments, but an unknown experimental factor could not be ruled out. The classifier was reported to diagnose cytomegalovirus status with high specificity and sensitivity in both the original cohort and the validation cohort. The authors suggested that the approach could potentially be generalized to other disease states and immunological phenotypes. A further reported finding was that TCR beta sequences accurately predicted the HLA-A and HLA-B alleles for most subjects in the first cohort. A later analysis reported that several top co-occurrence clusters appeared linked to parvovirus B19, influenza, CMV and Epstein-Barr virus. In an earlier analysis of 587 of the donors, most TCR beta V segments appeared in productive rearrangements about 87% or about 30% of the time, broadly matching IMGT annotations. Only TCR beta chains were sequenced in this cohort, and the absence of alpha or paired-chain data limited detectable features. A total of 150 to 200 TCR beta chains were listed by the study as associated with cytomegalovirus. According to a later analysis, TCR association rates differed among HLA loci, with DRB1 alleles showing the most associated TCRs and HLA-C alleles showing the fewest. Because HLA typing was missing for some donors at each locus, association tests included only the typed subset. According to a later genetic analysis, donors in an Asian-associated ancestry cluster had fewer N-insertions in productive TCRs than the approximately 630-donor mean. In a later analysis, HLA-associated TCR beta chains were found to be more clonally expanded and to have lower generation probabilities than equally common non-associated chains. In vitro tests confirmed that three of the cytomegalovirus-associated TCR beta chains recognize cytomegalovirus antigens. Strong co-occurrence of HLA alleles, especially DR and DQ, made assigning TCR associations to individual alleles difficult. Immune exposure information for the cohort was limited to CMV serostatus. The presence/absence analyses assumed that sequencing depth was roughly uniform across donors, and that assumption may not be true. Specific HLA alleles were associated with 15,000 to 20,000 TCR beta sequences at a false discovery rate of 0.05 in a later analysis. Most TCR sequences were observed very rarely across donors, whereas some public TCRs were present in many individuals. A cluster of highly shared sequence variants was judged likely to be a technical artifact of the sequencing pipeline. A later analysis found that most CMV-associated TCR beta chains appeared HLA-restricted, with HLA associations seemingly driven largely by CMV exposure.

The sequencing sample was made of PBMCs. This receptor was taken from a woman aged 40 to 50 in good health and CMV-seronegative. The V gene is TRBV19 and the J gene is TRBJ1-2, with TRBD1 identical over 7 junction bases. The CDR3 here reads CASSNSQGNYGYTF. The nucleotide sequence reads TGTGCCAGTAGTAACTCACAGGGGAACTATGGCTACACCTTC.